This T cell receptor (beta chain) emerged from a study of T cell responses to AZD1222 COVID-19 vaccine. General study points: Baseline serostatus was positive in only a handful of AZD1222 recipients. It should be noted that donors were predominantly white British and more often female, and clonal diversity was possibly underestimated.

The germline gives CDR1 SEHNR, CDR2 FQNEAQ (reference sequence). Trimming removed 3 bases from V and 7 bases from J, with 9 bases in between. The CDR3 covers 13 residues. Repertoires were generated with immunoSEQ multiplex PCR, while TCRdb's copy carries only in-frame clones and drops some. Seen here are 100,000 or so clones, roughly 92% observed once, and the top ten hold 4% to 5%. On this clone itself: Its cognate antigen is unknown.

This receptor was identified in an adult in good health. The specimen comprised peripheral blood, sampled on day 0 of AZD1222 vaccination. This chain connects TRBV7-9 to TRBJ1-4; D might be TRBD1 (6 bases). The CDR3 protein is CASSFSQGEKLFF. DNA for the CDR3: TGTGCCAGCAGCTTTTCACAGGGTGAAAAACTGTTTTTT.